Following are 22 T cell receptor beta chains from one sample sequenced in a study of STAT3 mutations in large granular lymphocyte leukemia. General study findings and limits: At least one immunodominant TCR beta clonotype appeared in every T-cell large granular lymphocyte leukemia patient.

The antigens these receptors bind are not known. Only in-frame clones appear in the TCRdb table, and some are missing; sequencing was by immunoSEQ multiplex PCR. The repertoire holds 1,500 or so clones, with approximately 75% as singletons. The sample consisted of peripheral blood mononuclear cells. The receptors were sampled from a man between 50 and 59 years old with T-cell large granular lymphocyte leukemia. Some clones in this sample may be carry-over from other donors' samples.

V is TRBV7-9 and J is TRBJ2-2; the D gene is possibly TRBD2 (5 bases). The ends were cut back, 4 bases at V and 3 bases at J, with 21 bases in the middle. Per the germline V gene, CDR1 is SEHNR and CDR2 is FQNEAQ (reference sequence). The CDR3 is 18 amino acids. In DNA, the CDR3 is TGTGCCAGCAGCTGGAAGACGTCAGTGTCGGAGGACACCGGGGAGCTGTTTTTT. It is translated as CASSWKTSVSEDTGELFF. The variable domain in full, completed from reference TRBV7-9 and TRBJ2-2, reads DTGVSQNPRHKITKRGQNVTFRCDPISEHNRLYWYRQTLGQGPEFLTYFQNEAQLEKSRLLSDRFSAERPKGSFSTLEIQRTEQGDSAMYLCASSWKTSVSEDTGELFFGEGSRLTVL.

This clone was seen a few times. The CDR3 DNA reads as TGCAGCGTTGATGACAGGGGTGACGAGCAGTACTTC. It yields the protein CSVDDRGDEQYF. The chain employs TRBV29-1 and TRBJ2-7; TRBD1 aligns across 8 bases. Germline CDR1 reads SQVTM; CDR2 reads ANQGSEA. Losses at the gene ends were 3 bases for V and 5 bases for J; bases not matched to a gene: 3. The CDR3 is 12 amino acids.

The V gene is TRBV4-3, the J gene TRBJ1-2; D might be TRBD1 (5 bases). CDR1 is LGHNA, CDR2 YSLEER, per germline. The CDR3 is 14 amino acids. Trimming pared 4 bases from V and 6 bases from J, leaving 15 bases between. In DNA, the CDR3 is TGCGCCAGCAGCCCAGAGACGGGGGAGGATGGCTACACCTTC. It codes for CASSPETGEDGYTF.

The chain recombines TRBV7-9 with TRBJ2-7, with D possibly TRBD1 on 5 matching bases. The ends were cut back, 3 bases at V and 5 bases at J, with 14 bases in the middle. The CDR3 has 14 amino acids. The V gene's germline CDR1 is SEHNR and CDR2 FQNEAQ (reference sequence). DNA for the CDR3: TGTGCCAGCAGCTTGGGGTACCAGGGAAACGAGCAGTACTTC. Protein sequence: CASSLGYQGNEQYF.

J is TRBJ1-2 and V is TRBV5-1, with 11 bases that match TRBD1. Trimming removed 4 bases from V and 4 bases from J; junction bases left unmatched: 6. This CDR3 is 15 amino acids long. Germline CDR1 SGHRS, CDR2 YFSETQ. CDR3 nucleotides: TGCGCCAGCAGCCAGGGACAGGGGGGAGGCTATGGCTACACCTTC. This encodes CASSQGQGGGYGYTF.

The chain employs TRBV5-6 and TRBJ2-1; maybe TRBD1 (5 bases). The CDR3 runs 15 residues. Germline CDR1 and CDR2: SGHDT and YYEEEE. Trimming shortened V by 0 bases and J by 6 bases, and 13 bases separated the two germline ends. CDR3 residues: CASSLARGGFNEQFF. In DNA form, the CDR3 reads TGTGCCAGCAGCTTGGCTAGGGGTGGTTTCAATGAGCAGTTCTTC.

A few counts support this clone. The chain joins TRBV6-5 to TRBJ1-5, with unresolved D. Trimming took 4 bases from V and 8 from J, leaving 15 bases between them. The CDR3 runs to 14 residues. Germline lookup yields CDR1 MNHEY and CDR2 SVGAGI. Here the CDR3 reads CASSFSGPPEPQHF. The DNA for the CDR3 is TGTGCCAGCAGTTTCTCAGGACCTCCCGAGCCCCAGCATTTT.

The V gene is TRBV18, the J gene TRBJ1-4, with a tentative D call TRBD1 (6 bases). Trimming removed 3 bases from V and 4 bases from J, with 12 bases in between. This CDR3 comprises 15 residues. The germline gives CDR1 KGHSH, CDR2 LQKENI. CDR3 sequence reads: CASSPNAGDNEKLFF. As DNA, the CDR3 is TGTGCCAGCTCACCGAATGCAGGGGATAATGAAAAACTGTTTTTT.

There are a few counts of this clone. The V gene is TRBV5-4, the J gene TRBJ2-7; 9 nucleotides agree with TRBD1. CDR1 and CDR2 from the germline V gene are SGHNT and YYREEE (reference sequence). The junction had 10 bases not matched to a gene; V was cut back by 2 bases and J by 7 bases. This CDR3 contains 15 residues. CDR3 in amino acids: CASSFHQGQGKEQYF. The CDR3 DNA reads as TGTGCCAGCAGCTTTCATCAGGGACAGGGAAAAGAGCAGTACTTC.

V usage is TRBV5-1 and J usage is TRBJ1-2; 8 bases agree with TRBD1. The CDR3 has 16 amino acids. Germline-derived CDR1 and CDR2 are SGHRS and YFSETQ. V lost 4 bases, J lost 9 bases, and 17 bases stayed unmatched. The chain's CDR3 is CASSATFSGGGGSYTF. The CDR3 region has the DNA TGCGCCAGCAGCGCAACTTTTTCAGGGGGCGGAGGGAGCTACACCTTC.

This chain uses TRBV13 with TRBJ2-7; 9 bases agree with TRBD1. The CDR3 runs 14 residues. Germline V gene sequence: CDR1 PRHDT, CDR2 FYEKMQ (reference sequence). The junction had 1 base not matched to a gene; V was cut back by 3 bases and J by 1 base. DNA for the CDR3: TGTGCCAGCAGCTTGACAGGGGGTTCCTACGAGCAGTACTTC. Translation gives CASSLTGGSYEQYF.

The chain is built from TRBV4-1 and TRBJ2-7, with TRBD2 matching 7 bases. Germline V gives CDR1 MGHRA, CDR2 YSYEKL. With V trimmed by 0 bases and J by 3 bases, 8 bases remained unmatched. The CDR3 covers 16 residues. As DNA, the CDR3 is TGCGCCAGCAGCCAAGATTGGAGCGGGGTCTTCTACGAGCAGTACTTC. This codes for CASSQDWSGVFYEQYF.

The CDR3 nucleotides are TGCAGCGTTGGCTCTGTTGACAGGGACTATGGCTACACCTTC. Translation gives CSVGSVDRDYGYTF. V is TRBV29-1 and J is TRBJ1-2; 7 nucleotides match TRBD1. The CDR3 length is 14 residues. Germline loops: CDR1 SQVTM, CDR2 ANQGSEA. Trimming cost V 4 bases and J 3 bases; bases outside gene matches: 8.

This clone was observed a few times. CDR3 sequence: CASNSRGSPLHF. The DNA for the CDR3 is TGTGCCAGCAATTCTCGGGGTTCACCCCTCCACTTT. This chain uses TRBV5-4 with TRBJ1-6; D is unresolved. V lost 6 bases, J lost 9 bases, and 10 bases lay in between. The CDR3 totals 12 residues. Looked up from germline, CDR1 is SGHNT and CDR2 is YYREEE (reference sequence).

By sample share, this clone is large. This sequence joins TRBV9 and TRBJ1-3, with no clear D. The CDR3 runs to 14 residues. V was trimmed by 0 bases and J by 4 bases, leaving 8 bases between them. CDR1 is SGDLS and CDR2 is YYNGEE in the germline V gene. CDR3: CASSVGVSGNTIYF. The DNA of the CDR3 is TGTGCCAGCAGCGTAGGGGTTTCAGGAAACACCATATATTTT.

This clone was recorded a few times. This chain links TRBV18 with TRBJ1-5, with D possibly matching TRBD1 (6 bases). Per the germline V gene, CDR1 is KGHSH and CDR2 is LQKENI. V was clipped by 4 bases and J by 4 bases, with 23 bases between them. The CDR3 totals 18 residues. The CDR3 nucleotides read TGTGCCAGCTCACTAGATTTCGGGGGGCTTGATGGGAATCAGCCCCAGCATTTT. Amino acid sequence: CASSLDFGGLDGNQPQHF.

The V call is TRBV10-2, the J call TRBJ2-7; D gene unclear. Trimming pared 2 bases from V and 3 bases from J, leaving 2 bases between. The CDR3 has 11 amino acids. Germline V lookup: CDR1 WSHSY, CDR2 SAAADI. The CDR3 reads CASSENYEQYF. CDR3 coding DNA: TGCGCCAGCAGTGAGAACTACGAGCAGTACTTC.

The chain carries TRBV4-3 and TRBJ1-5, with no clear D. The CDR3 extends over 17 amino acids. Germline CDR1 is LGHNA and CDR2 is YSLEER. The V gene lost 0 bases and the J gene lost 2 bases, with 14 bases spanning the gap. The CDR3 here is CASSQEVGGRGNQPQHF. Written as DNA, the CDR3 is TGCGCCAGCAGCCAAGAGGTGGGCGGGCGTGGCAATCAGCCCCAGCATTTT.

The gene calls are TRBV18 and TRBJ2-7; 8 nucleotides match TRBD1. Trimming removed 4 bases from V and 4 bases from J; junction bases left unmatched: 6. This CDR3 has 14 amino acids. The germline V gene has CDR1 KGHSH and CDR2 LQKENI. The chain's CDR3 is CASSRSGQGYEQYF. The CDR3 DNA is TGTGCCAGCTCACGAAGCGGACAGGGATACGAGCAGTACTTC.

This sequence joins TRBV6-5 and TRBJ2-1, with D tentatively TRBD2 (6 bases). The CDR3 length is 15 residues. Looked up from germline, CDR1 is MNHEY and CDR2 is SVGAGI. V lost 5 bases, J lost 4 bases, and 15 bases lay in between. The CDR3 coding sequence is TGTGCCAGCAGTCGAAAACTAGCCCCTTACAATGAGCAGTTCTTC. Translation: CASSRKLAPYNEQFF.

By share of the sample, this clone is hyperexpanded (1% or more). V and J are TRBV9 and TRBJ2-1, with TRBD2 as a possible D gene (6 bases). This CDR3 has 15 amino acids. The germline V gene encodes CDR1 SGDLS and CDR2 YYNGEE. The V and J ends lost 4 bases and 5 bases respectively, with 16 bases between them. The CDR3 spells CASSYAGLLHNEQFF. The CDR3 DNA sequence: TGTGCCAGCAGCTATGCGGGACTCCTTCACAATGAGCAGTTCTTC.

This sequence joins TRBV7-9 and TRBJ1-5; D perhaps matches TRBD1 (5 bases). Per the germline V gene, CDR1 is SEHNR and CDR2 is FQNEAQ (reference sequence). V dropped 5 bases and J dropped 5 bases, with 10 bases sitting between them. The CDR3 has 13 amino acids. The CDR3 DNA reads TGTGCCAGCAGCCTAGACAGAGATCAGCCCCAGCATTTT. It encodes CASSLDRDQPQHF. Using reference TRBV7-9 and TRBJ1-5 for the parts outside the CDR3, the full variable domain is DTGVSQNPRHKITKRGQNVTFRCDPISEHNRLYWYRQTLGQGPEFLTYFQNEAQLEKSRLLSDRFSAERPKGSFSTLEIQRTEQGDSAMYLCASSLDRDQPQHFGDGTRLSIL.